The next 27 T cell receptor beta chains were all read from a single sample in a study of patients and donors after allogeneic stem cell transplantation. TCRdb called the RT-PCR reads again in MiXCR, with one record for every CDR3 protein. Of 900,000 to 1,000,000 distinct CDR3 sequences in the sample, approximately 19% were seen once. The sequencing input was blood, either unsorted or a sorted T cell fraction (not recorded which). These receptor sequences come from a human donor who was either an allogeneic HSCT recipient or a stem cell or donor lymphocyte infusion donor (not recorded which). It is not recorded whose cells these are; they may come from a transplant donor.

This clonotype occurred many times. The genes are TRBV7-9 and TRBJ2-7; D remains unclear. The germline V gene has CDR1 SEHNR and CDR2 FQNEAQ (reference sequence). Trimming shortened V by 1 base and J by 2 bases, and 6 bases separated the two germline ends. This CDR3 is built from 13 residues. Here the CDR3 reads CASSLESAYEQYF. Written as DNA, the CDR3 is TGTGCCAGCAGCTTAGAAAGTGCCTACGAGCAGTACTTC.

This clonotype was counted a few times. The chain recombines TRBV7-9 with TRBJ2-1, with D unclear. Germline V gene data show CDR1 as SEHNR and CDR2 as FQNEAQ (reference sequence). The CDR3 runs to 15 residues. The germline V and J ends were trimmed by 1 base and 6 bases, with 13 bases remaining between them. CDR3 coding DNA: TGTGCCAGCAGCTTAGGGCGCGAGAGGTTCAATGAGCAGTTCTTC. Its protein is CASSLGRERFNEQFF.

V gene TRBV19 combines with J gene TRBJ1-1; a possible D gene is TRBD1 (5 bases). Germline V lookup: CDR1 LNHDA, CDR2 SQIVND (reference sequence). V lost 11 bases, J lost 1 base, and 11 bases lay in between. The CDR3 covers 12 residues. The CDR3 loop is CAARDRNTEAFF. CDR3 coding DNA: TGTGCCGCCCGGGACCGGAACACTGAAGCTTTCTTT.

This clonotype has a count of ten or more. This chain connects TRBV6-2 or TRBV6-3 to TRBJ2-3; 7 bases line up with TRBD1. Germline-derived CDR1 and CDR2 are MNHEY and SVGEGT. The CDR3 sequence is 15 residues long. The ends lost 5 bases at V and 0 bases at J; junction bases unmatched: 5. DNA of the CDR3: TGTGCCAGCAGTCGACAGGGACGAAGCACAGATACGCAGTATTTT. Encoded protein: CASSRQGRSTDTQYF.

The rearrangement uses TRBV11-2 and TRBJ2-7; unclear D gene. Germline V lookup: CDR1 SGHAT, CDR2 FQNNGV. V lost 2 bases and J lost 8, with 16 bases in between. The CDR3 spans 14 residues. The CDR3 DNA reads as TGTGCCAGCAGCTTAATCCGGTCCGAACTCCAGCAGTACTTC. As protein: CASSLIRSELQQYF.

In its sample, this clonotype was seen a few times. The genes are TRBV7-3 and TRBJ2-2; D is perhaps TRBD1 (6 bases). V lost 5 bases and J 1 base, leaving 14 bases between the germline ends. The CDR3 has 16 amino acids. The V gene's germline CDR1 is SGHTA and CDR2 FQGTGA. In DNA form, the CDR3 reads TGTGCCAGCAGCCCGAGGGGCAGGGGGAACACCGGGGAGCTGTTTTTT. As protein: CASSPRGRGNTGELFF.

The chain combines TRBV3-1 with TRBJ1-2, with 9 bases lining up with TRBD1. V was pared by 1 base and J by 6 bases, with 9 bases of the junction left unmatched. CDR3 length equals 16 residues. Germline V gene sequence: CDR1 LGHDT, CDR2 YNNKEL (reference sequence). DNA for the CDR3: TGTGCCAGCAGCCAAGGAGGCGGGACAGGGTATGATGGCTACACCTTC. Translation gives CASSQGGGTGYDGYTF. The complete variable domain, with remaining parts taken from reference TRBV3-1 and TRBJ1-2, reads DTAVSQTPKYLVTQMGNDKSIKCEQNLGHDTMYWYKQDSKKFLKIMFSYNNKELIINETVPNRFSPKSPDKAHLNLHINSLELGDSAVYFCASSQGGGTGYDGYTFGSGTRLTVV.

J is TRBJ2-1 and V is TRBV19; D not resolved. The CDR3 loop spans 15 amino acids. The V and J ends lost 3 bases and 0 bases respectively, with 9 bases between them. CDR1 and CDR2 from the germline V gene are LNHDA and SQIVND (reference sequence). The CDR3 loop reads CASSIGPSSYNEQFF. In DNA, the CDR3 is TGTGCCAGTAGTATCGGACCGAGCTCCTACAATGAGCAGTTCTTC.

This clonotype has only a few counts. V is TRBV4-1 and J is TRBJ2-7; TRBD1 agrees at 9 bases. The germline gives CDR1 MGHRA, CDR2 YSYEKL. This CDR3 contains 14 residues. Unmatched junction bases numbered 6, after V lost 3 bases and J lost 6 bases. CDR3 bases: TGCGCCAGCAGCCAGGGACAGGGATTGGGCGAGCAGTACTTC. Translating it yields CASSQGQGLGEQYF.

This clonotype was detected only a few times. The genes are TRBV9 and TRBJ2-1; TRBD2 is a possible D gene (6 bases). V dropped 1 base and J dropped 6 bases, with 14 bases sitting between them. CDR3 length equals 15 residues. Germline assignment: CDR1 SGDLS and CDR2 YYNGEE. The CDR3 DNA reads TGTGCCAGCAGCGTACCAACCTCCGGGGGCAATGAGCAGTTCTTC. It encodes CASSVPTSGGNEQFF.

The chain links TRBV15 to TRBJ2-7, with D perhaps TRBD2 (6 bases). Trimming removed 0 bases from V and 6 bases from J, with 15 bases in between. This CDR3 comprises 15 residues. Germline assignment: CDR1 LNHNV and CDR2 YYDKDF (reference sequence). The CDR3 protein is CATSRDGLGGSEQYF. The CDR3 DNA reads TGTGCCACCAGCAGAGATGGCCTGGGGGGTTCCGAGCAGTACTTC.

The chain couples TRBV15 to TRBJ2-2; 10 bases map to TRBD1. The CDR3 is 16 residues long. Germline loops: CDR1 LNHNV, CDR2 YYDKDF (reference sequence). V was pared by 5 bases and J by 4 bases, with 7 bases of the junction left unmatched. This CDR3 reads CATSAWDRGATGELFF. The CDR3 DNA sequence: TGTGCCACCAGCGCCTGGGACAGGGGTGCCACCGGGGAGCTGTTTTTT.

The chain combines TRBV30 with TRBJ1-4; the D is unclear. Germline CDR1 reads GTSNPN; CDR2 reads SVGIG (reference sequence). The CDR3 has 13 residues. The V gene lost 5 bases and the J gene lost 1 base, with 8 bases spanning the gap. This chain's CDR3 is CAWGGETNEKLFF. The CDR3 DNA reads TGTGCCTGGGGCGGAGAAACTAATGAAAAACTGTTTTTT. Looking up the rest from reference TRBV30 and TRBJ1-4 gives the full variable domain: SQTIHQWPATLVQPVGSPLSLECTVEGTSNPNLYWYRQAAGRGLQLLFYSVGIGQISSEVPQNLSASRPQDRQFILSSKKLLLSDSGFYLCAWGGETNEKLFFGSGTQLSVL.

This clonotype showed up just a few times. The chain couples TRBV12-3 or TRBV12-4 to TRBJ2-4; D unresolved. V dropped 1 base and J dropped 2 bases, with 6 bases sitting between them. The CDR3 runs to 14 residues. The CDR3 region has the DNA TGTGCCAGCAGTTTAGATGGGACCAAAAACATTCAGTACTTC. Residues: CASSLDGTKNIQYF.

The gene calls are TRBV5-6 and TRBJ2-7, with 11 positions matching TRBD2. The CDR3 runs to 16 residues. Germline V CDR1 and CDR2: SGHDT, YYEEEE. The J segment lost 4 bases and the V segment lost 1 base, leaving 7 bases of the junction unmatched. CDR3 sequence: CASSLWLAGGPYEQYF. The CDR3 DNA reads TGTGCCAGCAGCTTGTGGCTAGCGGGGGGCCCGTACGAGCAGTACTTC.

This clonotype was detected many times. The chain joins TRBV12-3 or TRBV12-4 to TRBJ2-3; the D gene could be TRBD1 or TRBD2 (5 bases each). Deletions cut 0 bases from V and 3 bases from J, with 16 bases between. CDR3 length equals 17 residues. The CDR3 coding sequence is TGTGCCAGCAGTTTAGCTTCGGGGCAGGAAGTAACAGATACGCAGTATTTT. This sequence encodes CASSLASGQEVTDTQYF.

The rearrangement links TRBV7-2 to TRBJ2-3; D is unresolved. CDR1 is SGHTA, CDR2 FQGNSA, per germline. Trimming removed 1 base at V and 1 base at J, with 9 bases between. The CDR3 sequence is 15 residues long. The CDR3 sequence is CASSLDSTRTDTQYF. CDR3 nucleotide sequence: TGTGCCAGCAGCTTAGATTCGACACGCACAGATACGCAGTATTTT.

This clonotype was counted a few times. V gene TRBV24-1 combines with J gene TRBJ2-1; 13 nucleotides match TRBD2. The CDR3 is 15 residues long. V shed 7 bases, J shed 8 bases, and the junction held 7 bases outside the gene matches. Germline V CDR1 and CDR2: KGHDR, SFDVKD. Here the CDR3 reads CATSPTSGRIYEQFF. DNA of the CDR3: TGTGCCACCAGCCCGACTAGCGGGAGGATCTATGAGCAGTTCTTC.

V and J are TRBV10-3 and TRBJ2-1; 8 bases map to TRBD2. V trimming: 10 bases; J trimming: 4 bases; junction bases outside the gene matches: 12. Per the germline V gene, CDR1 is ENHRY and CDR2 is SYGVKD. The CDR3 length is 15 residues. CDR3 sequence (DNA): TGTGCCACCAATTACGGGGGGGCGGCTTACAATGAGCAGTTCTTC. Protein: CATNYGGAAYNEQFF.

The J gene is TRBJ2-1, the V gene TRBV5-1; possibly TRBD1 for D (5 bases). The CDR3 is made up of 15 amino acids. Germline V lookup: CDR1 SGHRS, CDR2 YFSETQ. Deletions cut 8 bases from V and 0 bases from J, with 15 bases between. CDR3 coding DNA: TGCGCCAGTCGGACCAGGGCTAGCTCCTACAATGAGCAGTTCTTC. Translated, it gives CASRTRASSYNEQFF.

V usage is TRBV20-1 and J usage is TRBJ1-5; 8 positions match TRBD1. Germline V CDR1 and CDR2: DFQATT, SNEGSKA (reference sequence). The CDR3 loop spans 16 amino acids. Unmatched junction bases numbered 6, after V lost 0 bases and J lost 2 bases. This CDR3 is CSAREMEDRGNQPQHF. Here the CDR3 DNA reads TGCAGTGCTAGAGAAATGGAGGACAGGGGCAATCAGCCCCAGCATTTT.

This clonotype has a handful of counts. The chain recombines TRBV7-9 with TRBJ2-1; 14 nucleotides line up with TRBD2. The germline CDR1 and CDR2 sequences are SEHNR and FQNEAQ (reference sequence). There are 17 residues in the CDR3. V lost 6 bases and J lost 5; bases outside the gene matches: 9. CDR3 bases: TGTGCCAGCAGGCAAGGGACTAGCGGGAGTCTCCACAATGAGCAGTTCTTC. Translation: CASRQGTSGSLHNEQFF.

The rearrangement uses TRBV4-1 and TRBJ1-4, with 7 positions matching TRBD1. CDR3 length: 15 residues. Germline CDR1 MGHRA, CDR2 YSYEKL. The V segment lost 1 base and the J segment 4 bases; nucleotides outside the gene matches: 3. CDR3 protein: CASSQVTGSNEKLFF. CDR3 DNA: TGCGCCAGCAGCCAAGTGACAGGGAGTAATGAAAAACTGTTTTTT.

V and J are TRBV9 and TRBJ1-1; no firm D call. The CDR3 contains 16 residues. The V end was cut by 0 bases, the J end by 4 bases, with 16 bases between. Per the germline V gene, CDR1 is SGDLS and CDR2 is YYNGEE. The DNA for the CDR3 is TGTGCCAGCAGCGTAGTTCGAAGGGTGGAGGGCACTGAAGCTTTCTTT. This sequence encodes CASSVVRRVEGTEAFF.

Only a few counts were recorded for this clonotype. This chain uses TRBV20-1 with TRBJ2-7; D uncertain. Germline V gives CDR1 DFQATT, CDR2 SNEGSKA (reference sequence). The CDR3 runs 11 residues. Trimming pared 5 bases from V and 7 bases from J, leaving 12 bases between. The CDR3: CSAWLAREQYF. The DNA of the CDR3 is TGCAGTGCTTGGCTTGCTCGGGAGCAGTACTTC.

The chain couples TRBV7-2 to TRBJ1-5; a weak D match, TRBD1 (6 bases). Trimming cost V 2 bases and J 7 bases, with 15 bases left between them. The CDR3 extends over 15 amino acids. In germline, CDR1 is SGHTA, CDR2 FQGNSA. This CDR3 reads CASSLLEGGRQPQHF. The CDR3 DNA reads TGTGCCAGCAGCTTATTAGAGGGGGGAAGACAGCCCCAGCATTTT.

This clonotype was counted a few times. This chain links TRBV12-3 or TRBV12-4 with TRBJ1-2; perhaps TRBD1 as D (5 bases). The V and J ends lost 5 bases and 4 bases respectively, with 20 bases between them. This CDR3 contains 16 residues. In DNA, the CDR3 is TGTGCCAGCAGTCCAAGTGGGGAGGGGTGGAGCTATGGCTACACCTTC. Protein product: CASSPSGEGWSYGYTF.